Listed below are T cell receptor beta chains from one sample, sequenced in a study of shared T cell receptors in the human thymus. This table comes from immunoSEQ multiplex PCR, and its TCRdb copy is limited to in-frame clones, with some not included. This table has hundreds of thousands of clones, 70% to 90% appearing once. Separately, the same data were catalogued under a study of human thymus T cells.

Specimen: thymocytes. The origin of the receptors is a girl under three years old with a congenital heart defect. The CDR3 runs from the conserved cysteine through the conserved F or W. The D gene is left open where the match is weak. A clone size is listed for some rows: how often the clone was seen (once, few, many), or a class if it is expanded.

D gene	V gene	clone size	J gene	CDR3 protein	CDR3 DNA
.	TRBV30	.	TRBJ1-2	CASRTPSNYGYTF	TGTGCCTCACGGACACCATCTAACTATGGCTACACCTTC
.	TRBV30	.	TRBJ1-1	CAWSVHPPGAGMNTEAFF	TGTGCCTGGAGTGTACACCCCCCTGGTGCAGGTATGAACACTGAAGCTTTCTTT
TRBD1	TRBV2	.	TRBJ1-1	CAILDRGQFETEAFF	TGTGCCATCTTGGACAGGGGGCAATTCGAAACTGAAGCTTTCTTT
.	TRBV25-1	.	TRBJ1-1	CASSGRDYTEAFF	TGTGCCAGCAGTGGGAGGGATTACACTGAAGCTTTCTTT
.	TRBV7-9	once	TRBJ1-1	CASSLGQFQAEAFF	TGTGCCAGCAGCTTAGGACAGTTTCAGGCTGAAGCTTTCTTT
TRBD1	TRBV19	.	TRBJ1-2	CASSATTGDYGYTF	TGTGCCAGTAGTGCCACTACAGGGGACTATGGCTACACCTTC
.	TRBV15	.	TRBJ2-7	CATSRANPPEGLLEQYF	TGTGCCACCAGCAGAGCCAACCCGCCGGAGGGTCTTCTCGAGCAGTACTTC
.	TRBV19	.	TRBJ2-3	CASSIGTVVSTDTQYF	TGTGCCAGTAGTATCGGGACTGTCGTTAGCACAGATACGCAGTATTTT
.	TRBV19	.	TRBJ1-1	CASSIAGENTEAFF	TGTGCCAGTAGTATAGCCGGGGAGAACACTGAAGCTTTCTTT
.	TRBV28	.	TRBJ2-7	CASSFGSSGDKHYEQYF	TGTGCCAGCAGTTTCGGTTCGTCGGGGGATAAACACTACGAGCAGTACTTC
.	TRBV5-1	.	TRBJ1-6	CASSLGTRDVGTNSPLHF	TGCGCCAGCAGCTTGGGAACCCGGGACGTCGGGACTAATTCCCCCCTCCACTTT
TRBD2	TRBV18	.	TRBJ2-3	CASSPAGEGVGTQYF	TGTGCCAGCTCACCGGCGGGGGAAGGAGTTGGGACGCAGTATTTT
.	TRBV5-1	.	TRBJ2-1	CASSSGSGGLLFF	TGCGCCAGCAGCTCGGGATCAGGGGGGCTTTTGTTCTTC
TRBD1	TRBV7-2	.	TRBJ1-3	CASSNHRGAPLDTIYF	TGTGCCAGCAGCAACCACAGGGGGGCTCCTCTGGACACCATATATTTT
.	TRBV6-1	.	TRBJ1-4	CASSEVVLGQFNEKLFF	TGTGCCAGCAGTGAAGTAGTACTTGGGCAGTTTAATGAAAAACTGTTTTTT
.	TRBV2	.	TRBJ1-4	CASSECRQGTHNEKLFF	TGTGCCAGCAGTGAATGTAGGCAGGGGACCCATAATGAAAAACTGTTTTTT
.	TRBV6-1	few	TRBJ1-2	CASSDKTSNYGYTF	TGTGCCAGCAGTGATAAGACTTCTAACTATGGCTACACCTTC